This T cell receptor beta chain was recorded in a study of shared T cell receptors in the human thymus. Only in-frame clones appear in the TCRdb table, and some are missing; sequencing was by immunoSEQ multiplex PCR. The sample records hundreds of thousands of clones, over 75% being singletons. The CDR3 is 16 residues long. J gave up 0 bases and V 0 bases, and 3 bases lay outside the gene matches. CDR1 is SGDLS and CDR2 is YYNGEE in the germline V gene. These data were also reused for a study on human thymus T cells. In that study: Thymic tissue was derived from resections collected during corrective heart surgery. Blood and thymic repertoires both appeared biased in V and J gene usage. Related research described strongly overlapping thymic repertoires in unrelated people.

The TCR sequence derives from a boy younger than two with a congenital heart defect. Sequencing was carried out using thymocytes. The chain uses TRBV9 and TRBJ2-1, with TRBD1 matching over 7 bases. CDR3 protein: CASSVVKGASYNEQFF. CDR3 nucleotide sequence: TGTGCCAGCAGCGTAGTCAAGGGGGCCTCCTACAATGAGCAGTTCTTC. The whole variable domain, remainder taken from reference TRBV9 and TRBJ2-1, is DSGVTQTPKHLITATGQRVTLRCSPRSGDLSVYWYQQSLDQGLQFLIQYYNGEERAKGNILERFSAQQFPDLHSELNLSSLELGDSALYFCASSVVKGASYNEQFFGPGTRLTVL.